The next 8 T cell receptor beta chains were all read from a single sample in a study of shared clonotypes between healthy human individuals. TCRdb's table, derived via immunoSEQ multiplex PCR, lists solely in-frame clones and lacks some. Of fewer than 1 million clones listed, about 96% are singletons. The naive CD8 fraction comprised CD45RO-negative cells positively selected for CCR7 and excluded terminally differentiated effector memory CD45RA+ cells. Specimen: naive CD8+ T cells sorted from blood. All receptors come from a man younger than 45 in good health.

The chain links TRBV6-5 to TRBJ2-7; D unclear. V dropped 7 bases and J dropped 0 bases, with 16 bases sitting between them. Germline-derived CDR1 and CDR2 are MNHEY and SVGAGI. The CDR3 covers 15 residues. The CDR3 DNA is TGTGCCAGCACCCCCTCAGATGCCAGCTCCTACGAGCAGTACTTC. This encodes CASTPSDASSYEQYF.

The chain joins TRBV7-9 to TRBJ2-1; D not resolved. Germline-derived CDR1 and CDR2 are SEHNR and FQNEAQ (reference sequence). V was trimmed by 2 bases and J by 6 bases, leaving 5 bases between them. This CDR3 is 12 amino acids long. CDR3 sequence reads: CASSLIRNEQFF. The CDR3 DNA reads TGTGCCAGCAGCTTAATACGCAATGAGCAGTTCTTC.

The V and J genes are TRBV5-4 and TRBJ2-5, with 12 bases that match TRBD2. With V trimmed by 10 bases and J by 3 bases, 13 bases remained unmatched. CDR3 length equals 16 residues. Germline V lookup: CDR1 SGHNT, CDR2 YYREEE (reference sequence). CDR3 protein: CALGGLAGAPKETQYF. The CDR3 coding sequence is TGTGCCCTCGGGGGACTAGCGGGCGCCCCGAAAGAGACCCAGTACTTC.

The gene calls are TRBV7-2 and TRBJ1-2, with 7 bases identical to TRBD1. The CDR3 is 15 amino acids. CDR1 is SGHTA and CDR2 is FQGNSA in the germline V gene. Losses at the gene ends were 4 bases for V and 1 base for J; bases not matched to a gene: 6. The CDR3 DNA follows: TGTGCCAGCAGCTCAAGGGGACAGATTAACTATGGCTACACCTTC. Translated, it gives CASSSRGQINYGYTF.

This chain links TRBV7-9 with TRBJ1-1, with D possibly being TRBD1 (6 bases). V lost 3 bases to trimming and J lost 8 bases, with 13 bases between them. This CDR3 comprises 13 residues. CDR1 SEHNR and CDR2 FQNEAQ come from the germline V gene (reference sequence). CDR3 region: CASSFGGRAEAFF. The CDR3 DNA follows: TGTGCCAGCAGCTTCGGGGGGCGTGCGGAAGCTTTCTTT.

The gene calls are TRBV28 and TRBJ2-3; 7 nucleotides match TRBD1. CDR3 length equals 17 residues. V shed 6 bases and J 0 bases; nucleotides not matched to a gene: 12. CDR1 MDHEN and CDR2 SYDVKM come from the germline V gene. The CDR3 DNA is TGTGCCAGCAGCCGCTACCGGGACAGAGCTAGCACAGATACGCAGTATTTT. It translates to CASSRYRDRASTDTQYF.

The chain has TRBV27 and TRBJ1-5; no firm D call. The CDR3 has 16 amino acids. Per the germline V gene, CDR1 is MNHEY and CDR2 is SMNVEV (reference sequence). The V and J ends lost 9 bases and 1 base respectively, with 19 bases between them. Here the CDR3 DNA reads TGTGCCAGTTCCTACAATGGGGTCAGCAGCAATCAGCCCCAGCATTTT. Its protein is CASSYNGVSSNQPQHF.

This chain connects TRBV5-4 to TRBJ2-1, with D possibly TRBD2 on 6 matching bases. With 4 bases removed from V and 8 bases from J, the gap between germline ends came to 10 bases. This CDR3 region has 12 residues. The germline V gene has CDR1 SGHNT and CDR2 YYREEE (reference sequence). The CDR3 region is CASSAWGDEQFF. The CDR3 DNA reads TGTGCCAGCAGCGCGTGGGGGGATGAGCAGTTCTTC.